This is a list of T cell receptor beta chains from one sample in a study of persistence of HIV-infected CD4 T cells. These receptors are not linked to any known antigen. Clones were sequenced by immunoSEQ multiplex PCR, and TCRdb holds only the in-frame ones, with some missing. The sample gives approximately 39,000 clones, approximately 85% of which show up once; 0.9% to 1% is in the top ten. Here the sequenced sample was cultured CD4+ T cells from PBMCs, taken from a patient who received antiretroviral therapy. These TCRs come from an adult with HIV. The donor label of this sample is uncertain. Both conserved end residues are part of each CDR3. The D gene is left open where the match is weak. Clone size is stated in some rows and not others, as once, few, many or a class when expanded.

.	.	15	TRBJ2-5	TRBV23-1	TGCGCCAGCAGTCAATTGTATGTGAGGTGGGAGACCCAGTACTTC	CASSQLYVRWETQYF
.	.	13	TRBJ2-1	TRBV24-1	TGTGCCACCAGTGAAGACTCCTACAATGAGCAGTTCTTC	CATSEDSYNEQFF
.	.	14	TRBJ2-4	TRBV6-6	TGTGCCAGCACCCCAGGGGGGATTCCGCACATTCAGTACTTC	CASTPGGIPHIQYF
.	.	13	TRBJ1-2	TRBV5-1	TGCGCCAGCAGTTCGCAGGGGAACTATGGCTACACCTTC	CASSSQGNYGYTF
TRBD1	.	16	TRBJ1-2	TRBV7-8	TGTGCCAGCAGCTTAGCGGATCAGGGGGCAGGATATGGCTACACCTTC	CASSLADQGAGYGYTF
.	.	14	TRBJ1-2	TRBV5-1	TGCGCCAGCAGCTTGGTATGGGCAGCGGATGGCTACACCTTC	CASSLVWAADGYTF
TRBD1	.	17	TRBJ1-2	TRBV10-3	TGTGCCATCAGTGAGCGGCGACAGGGGGCTATCCTCTATGGCTACACCTTC	CAISERRQGAILYGYTF
TRBD2	.	16	TRBJ2-3	TRBV5-1	TGCGCCAGCAGCTGGGGACTAGCGGGGAACACAGATACGCAGTATTTT	CASSWGLAGNTDTQYF
TRBD2	.	18	TRBJ2-3	TRBV7-6	TGTGCCAGCAGCCCGCGACCGGGACTAGCGGAGAGCACAGATACGCAGTATTTT	CASSPRPGLAESTDTQYF
TRBD2	.	13	TRBJ2-3	TRBV10-3	TGTGCCATCAGGGGCGAGGCGGGAGGAGACCCTGCTTTT	CAIRGEAGGDPAF
.	.	15	TRBJ2-3	TRBV7-3	TGTGCCAGCAGCCTTGGACAGACTAGCACAGATACGCAGTATTTT	CASSLGQTSTDTQYF
.	.	12	TRBJ1-2	TRBV7-8	TGTGCCAGCAGCTTAGTCGGGGATGGCTACACCTTC	CASSLVGDGYTF
TRBD2	.	15	TRBJ2-3	TRBV19	TGTGCCAGTAGTATTTCTTGGGGCGGGGGAGATACGCAGTATTTT	CASSISWGGGDTQYF
.	once	13	TRBJ2-5	TRBV7-8	TGTGCCAGCAGCCCGACTAGGGGAGAGACCCAGTACTTC	CASSPTRGETQYF
.	.	13	TRBJ2-2	TRBV6-6	TGTGCCAGCAGTTACTCGAGGTCCGGGGAGCTGTTTTTT	CASSYSRSGELFF
.	.	11	TRBJ1-4	TRBV7-9	TGTGCCAGCAGCTCAAGGGGAAAACTGTTTTTT	CASSSRGKLFF